This T cell receptor (beta chain) was captured in a study of Graves' ophthalmopathy and Graves' hyperthyroidism. The study amplified TCR beta CDR3 regions using RNA transcripts. Second-round multiplex PCR came after first-round RT-PCR with HTBI primers. MiXCR was run by TCRdb on the multiplex PCR reads, yielding one entry per CDR3 protein. The sample lists under 400,000 distinct CDR3 sequences, about a sixth occurring once. In this sample, this clonotype turned up many times. Its antigen is unidentified. Regarding the study as a whole: Ophthalmopathy could be told apart from stable hyperthyroidism by a 13-signature model (about 89% sensitivity, approximately 81% specificity).

Germline-derived CDR1 and CDR2 are SGHDN and FVKESK. V gave up 3 bases and J gave up 5 bases; unmatched junction bases: 9. The CDR3 runs 15 residues. The chain has TRBV14 and TRBJ2-7; 8 bases map to TRBD1. The source of this sequence is an adult man with Graves' ophthalmopathy. Sequencing was performed on peripheral blood. The CDR3 loop reads CASSQSLAGGHEQYF. CDR3 DNA sequence: TGTGCCAGCAGCCAGTCCCTGGCAGGGGGCCACGAGCAGTACTTC.